The TCR beta chain described here comes from a study of technical replicates of blood from several donors. The repertoire was sequenced with immunoSEQ multiplex PCR; TCRdb's copy has only in-frame clones and lacks some. Here the sample spans around 80,000 clones, 98% being singletons. The CDR3 sequence is 16 residues long. Germline CDR1 reads MDHEN; CDR2 reads SYDVKM. V lost 1 base and J lost 5, with 14 bases in between. Sequencing used T cells isolated from PBMCs. The chain carries TRBV28 and TRBJ2-2; D perhaps matches TRBD2 (5 bases). This receptor was taken from a human donor in good health. The CDR3 nucleotides read TGTGCCAGCAGTTTATCGCCGGGGTCGGGGACCGGGGAGCTGTTTTTT. This codes for CASSLSPGSGTGELFF. Variable domain in full (rest from reference TRBV28 and TRBJ2-2): DVKVTQSSRYLVKRTGEKVFLECVQDMDHENMFWYRQDPGLGLRLIYFSYDVKMKEKGDIPEGYSVSREKKERFSLILESASTNQTSMYLCASSLSPGSGTGELFFGEGSRLTVL.